These 15 T cell receptor beta chains were all obtained from the same sample, sequenced in a study of cytomegalovirus exposure and HLA in healthy donors. The PCR made use of 60 Vbeta and 13 Jbeta primers. The repertoire was sequenced with immunoSEQ multiplex PCR; TCRdb's copy has only in-frame clones and lacks some. The table shows fewer than 140,000 clones, with roughly 70% occurring only once. Source material: PBMCs. These receptors were obtained from a male donor in good health and CMV-seropositive.

This clone was seen more than once but under ten times. J is TRBJ2-5 and V is TRBV4-2, with a weak D call TRBD2 (5 bases). The CDR3 has 15 residues. V was trimmed by 4 bases and J by 1 base, leaving 13 bases between them. Germline loops: CDR1 LGHNA, CDR2 YNFKEQ. CDR3 residues: CASSRSSGIQETQYF. The CDR3 bases are TGTGCCAGCAGCCGATCCTCCGGGATCCAAGAGACCCAGTACTTC.

This chain joins TRBV9 and TRBJ2-7, with D possibly TRBD2 on 7 matching bases. There are 15 residues in the CDR3. V shed 4 bases and J shed 5 bases, with 19 bases lying between them. Germline V lookup: CDR1 SGDLS, CDR2 YYNGEE. The CDR3 bases are TGTGCCAGCAGCCCCCCGGGGGGCAGCCGTAACGAGCAGTACTTC. It translates to CASSPPGGSRNEQYF.

This clone was picked up one time. The chain links TRBV29-1 to TRBJ2-7, with 8 nucleotides matching TRBD1. V was pared by 3 bases and J by 3 bases, with 4 bases of the junction left unmatched. This CDR3 spans 13 amino acids. Germline CDR1 SQVTM, CDR2 ANQGSEA. Here the CDR3 DNA reads TGCAGCGTTGAGGGGACAGGACACTACGAGCAGTACTTC. Its translation: CSVEGTGHYEQYF.

The chain carries TRBV11-3 and TRBJ2-5; 7 bases are shared with TRBD1. The CDR3 consists of 15 residues. Germline V gene lookup returns CDR1 SGHNT and CDR2 YENEEA. V dropped 5 bases and J dropped 1; count of bases not matched to a gene: 7. The CDR3 sequence: CASSPRQGGQETQYF. CDR3 nucleotide sequence: TGTGCCAGCAGCCCAAGACAGGGTGGCCAAGAGACCCAGTACTTC.

The chain couples TRBV30 to TRBJ2-7; 8 bases agree with TRBD2. This CDR3 is 12 amino acids long. With 0 bases clipped from V and 11 bases from J, the junction kept 6 bases outside the gene matches. Germline-derived CDR1 and CDR2 are GTSNPN and SVGIG (reference sequence). CDR3: CAWSVQSGRKYF. CDR3 sequence (DNA): TGTGCCTGGAGTGTACAGAGCGGGAGAAAGTACTTC.

The chain recombines TRBV4-1 with TRBJ2-3, with 7 bases fitting TRBD2. This CDR3 region has 15 residues. CDR1 and CDR2 (germline): MGHRA, YSYEKL. The ends lost 3 bases at V and 0 bases at J; junction bases unmatched: 3. The CDR3 sequence: CASSHRTSSTDTQYF. Here the CDR3 DNA reads TGCGCCAGCAGCCATAGGACTAGTAGCACAGATACGCAGTATTTT.

This chain connects TRBV9 to TRBJ2-2, with 8 bases lining up with TRBD1. Germline V CDR1 and CDR2: SGDLS, YYNGEE. The CDR3 loop spans 16 amino acids. With 2 bases clipped from V and 3 bases from J, the junction kept 6 bases outside the gene matches. The CDR3 nucleotides are TGTGCCAGCAGCGTCGAGGACAGGGAGGACACCGGGGAGCTGTTTTTT. It translates to CASSVEDREDTGELFF.

V and J are TRBV12-2 and TRBJ1-3; the table's TRBD1 call for D was not verified on the DNA. TRBV12-2 is reported as a pseudogene. This CDR3 spans 19 amino acids. CDR3 sequence (DNA): TGTGCAAGTCGCTTACCGAGCAAAAAACAGGGGATGGTTGGAAACACCATATATTTT. It yields the protein CASRLPSKKQGMVGNTIYF.

This chain joins TRBV28 and TRBJ2-7; a weak D match, TRBD1 (6 bases). From germline, CDR1 is MDHEN and CDR2 SYDVKM. Trimming stripped 8 bases from V and 2 bases from J, with 10 bases between. The CDR3 length is 12 residues. In DNA form, the CDR3 reads TGTGCCAGCGCACCAGGGGCCTACGAGCAGTACTTC. This translates into CASAPGAYEQYF.

The V gene is TRBV7-8, the J gene TRBJ1-4, with D tentatively TRBD1 (5 bases). Germline assignment: CDR1 SGHVS and CDR2 FQNEAQ. Trimming stripped 3 bases from V and 5 bases from J, with 13 bases between. The CDR3 runs 15 residues. The CDR3: CASSLSTGRNEKLFF. CDR3 nucleotide sequence: TGTGCCAGCAGCTTGTCCACAGGCCGGAATGAAAAACTGTTTTTT.

This clone was detected a few times. This chain uses TRBV10-1 with TRBJ2-7; the D is unclear. V lost 10 bases to trimming and J lost 4 bases, with 8 bases between them. Per germline, CDR1 WNHNN and CDR2 SYGVQD (reference sequence). The CDR3 covers 10 residues. This chain's CDR3 is CATDLYEQYF. The CDR3 DNA sequence: TGCGCCACCGACTTATACGAGCAGTACTTC.

The CDR3 nucleotides read TGCGCCAGCAGCCCTAGGGACAGAGTCTACGAGCAGTACTTC. The encoded protein is CASSPRDRVYEQYF. The V and J genes are TRBV5-1 and TRBJ2-7; 7 bases map to TRBD1. Trimming took 4 bases from V and 3 from J; bases not matched to a gene: 7. The length of the CDR3 is 14 residues. From germline, CDR1 is SGHRS and CDR2 YFSETQ.

The chain is built from TRBV5-8 and TRBJ2-7; 8 bases are a match to TRBD2. J was trimmed by 0 bases and V by 6 bases; bases with no gene match: 5. This CDR3 has 14 residues. The germline V gene encodes CDR1 SGHTS and CDR2 YDEGEE. CDR3 sequence: CASTRGGPSYEQYF. The DNA for the CDR3 is TGTGCCAGCACCCGGGGGGGACCCTCCTACGAGCAGTACTTC.

V is TRBV4-3 and J is TRBJ2-3, with D tentatively TRBD1 (6 bases). Trimming shortened V by 2 bases and J by 4 bases, and 10 bases separated the two germline ends. The CDR3 totals 14 residues. Germline CDR1 and CDR2: LGHNA and YSLEER. CDR3 loop: CASSQRGGPDTQYF. The CDR3 bases are TGCGCCAGCAGCCAAAGAGGGGGTCCAGATACGCAGTATTTT.

This clone was picked up a small number of times. The identical CDR3 is also encoded by other nucleotide sequences in the sample. V is TRBV28 and J is TRBJ1-2, with D perhaps matching TRBD1 (6 bases). Trimming removed 7 bases from V and 2 bases from J, with 11 bases in between. CDR3 length: 13 residues. Germline V gene sequence: CDR1 MDHEN, CDR2 SYDVKM. This chain's CDR3 is CASTADRNYGYTF. DNA of the CDR3: TGTGCCAGCACCGCGGACAGAAACTATGGCTACACCTTC.